These 20 T cell receptor beta chains originate from one sample sequenced in a study of blood T cell repertoires in COVID-19. Produced via immunoSEQ multiplex PCR; TCRdb's table is partial and in-frame only. The top ten hold approximately 5% of the sample, which has about 250,000 clones, more than 70% seen once. What was sequenced was peripheral blood. These receptors were obtained from an elderly woman with COVID-19, enrolled during active disease.

V usage is TRBV28 and J usage is TRBJ2-5; 7 bases are a match to TRBD1. This CDR3 contains 15 residues. Germline CDR1 and CDR2: MDHEN and SYDVKM. Germline trimming cut 6 bases from V and 1 base from J; bases unmatched to any gene: 8. CDR3 sequence: CASSTNRGAQETQYF. In nucleotides, the CDR3 is TGTGCCAGCAGCACTAACAGGGGAGCCCAAGAGACCCAGTACTTC.

J is TRBJ1-1 and V is TRBV2; D gene uncertain. Trimming pared 3 bases from V and 4 bases from J, leaving 6 bases between. There are 12 residues in the CDR3. From germline, CDR1 is SNHLY and CDR2 FYNNEI. As DNA, the CDR3 is TGTGCCAGCAGTGAGAGGTTCACTGAAGCTTTCTTT. It yields the protein CASSERFTEAFF.

DNA for the CDR3: TGTGCCAGCAGTGAAACTACCCGCAGCAGCGCCTACGAGCAGTACTTC. Translating it yields CASSETTRSSAYEQYF. V usage is TRBV2 and J usage is TRBJ2-7, with no clear D. The CDR3 consists of 16 residues. V gave up 2 bases and J gave up 2 bases, with 16 bases separating them. The V gene's germline CDR1 is SNHLY and CDR2 FYNNEI.

This clone turned up a few times. This CDR3 is also generated by other DNA sequences in the sample. This chain joins TRBV5-1 and TRBJ1-3; weak D call: TRBD1 (6 bases). The CDR3 contains 14 residues. V gave up 0 bases and J gave up 2 bases, with 6 bases separating them. Germline CDR1 is SGHRS and CDR2 is YFSETQ. The CDR3, as DNA: TGCGCCAGCAGCTTGGGGACAGCTGGAAACACCATATATTTT. Translation gives CASSLGTAGNTIYF.

This chain connects TRBV2 to TRBJ1-1; no definite D call. The length of the CDR3 is 12 residues. Germline values: CDR1 SNHLY, CDR2 FYNNEI. V lost 1 base to trimming and J lost 7 bases, with 7 bases between them. The CDR3 reads CASSEGPNEAFF. CDR3 bases: TGTGCCAGCAGTGAAGGTCCTAATGAAGCTTTCTTT.

V and J are TRBV19 and TRBJ2-7, with 12 bases identical to TRBD2. Losses at the gene ends were 1 base for V and 3 bases for J; bases not matched to a gene: 13. The CDR3 consists of 19 residues. Germline-derived CDR1 and CDR2 are LNHDA and SQIVND (reference sequence). The DNA for the CDR3 is TGTGCCAGTAGTATAGTTGGGACTAGCGGGTCCGGGGGTTTCTACGAGCAGTACGTC. Translating it yields CASSIVGTSGSGGFYEQYV.

In this sample, this clone turned up a few times. The chain employs TRBV24-1 and TRBJ2-1; D might be TRBD2 (5 bases). CDR1 and CDR2 (germline): KGHDR, SFDVKD. V shed 3 bases and J shed 4 bases, with 18 bases lying between them. The length of the CDR3 is 17 residues. As DNA, the CDR3 is TGTGCCACCAGTGATCCGATTCGGGGAAGGCTTTACAATGAGCAGTTCTTC. Translating gives CATSDPIRGRLYNEQFF.

J is TRBJ1-2 and V is TRBV5-1, with 7 bases lining up with TRBD1. Germline lookup yields CDR1 SGHRS and CDR2 YFSETQ. The CDR3 totals 13 residues. Trimming at V came to 4 bases and at J to 3 bases, leaving 3 bases not matched to a gene. CDR3 region: CASSPTGYYGYTF. The CDR3 DNA reads TGCGCCAGCAGCCCGACAGGGTACTATGGCTACACCTTC. The full variable domain, completed using reference TRBV5-1 and TRBJ1-2, is KAGVTQTPRYLIKTRGQQVTLSCSPISGHRSVSWYQQTPGQGLQFLFEYFSETQRNKGNFPGRFSGRQFSNSRSEMNVSTLELGDSALYLCASSPTGYYGYTFGSGTRLTVV.

The chain employs TRBV9 and TRBJ2-3, with D possibly being TRBD2 (6 bases). V was trimmed by 4 bases and J by 0 bases, leaving 12 bases between them. The germline V gene encodes CDR1 SGDLS and CDR2 YYNGEE. CDR3 size: 15 residues. The CDR3 sequence is CASSLLGGSTDTQYF. CDR3 coding DNA: TGTGCCAGCAGCCTCCTCGGGGGTAGCACAGATACGCAGTATTTT.

The chain employs TRBV21-1 and TRBJ2-5; whether TRBD1, the table's D call, matches the DNA was not checked. TRBV21-1 is a pseudogene. The CDR3 runs to 14 residues. The CDR3 bases are TGTGCCAGTTCTCCCACAGGGGTCCAAGAGACCCAGTACTTC. Amino acid sequence: CASSPTGVQETQYF.

This chain joins TRBV30 and TRBJ1-1; 8 bases are a match to TRBD1. Germline values: CDR1 GTSNPN, CDR2 SVGIG (reference sequence). The CDR3 consists of 11 residues. J was trimmed by 11 bases and V by 4 bases; bases with no gene match: 6. The CDR3 DNA is TGTGCCTGGACCGCAGGGGGCAGGGCTTTCTTT. Amino acid sequence: CAWTAGGRAFF.

This clone was seen just once. The gene calls are TRBV6-4 and TRBJ2-6; D is unclear. In germline, CDR1 is MRHNA, CDR2 SNTAGT. This CDR3 is 16 amino acids long. The V gene lost 3 bases and the J gene lost 0 bases, with 9 bases spanning the gap. The CDR3 DNA reads as TGTGCCAGCAGTGAGCCATTCTACTCTGGGGCCAACGTCCTGACTTTC. It specifies CASSEPFYSGANVLTF.

The V and J genes are TRBV28 and TRBJ1-6, with D possibly matching TRBD1 (6 bases). CDR3 length equals 15 residues. The V end lost 6 bases, the J end lost 5 bases, and 14 bases lay between the germline ends. Germline V gene lookup returns CDR1 MDHEN and CDR2 SYDVKM. The CDR3 region is CASSSQGIDNSPLHF. The CDR3 DNA reads as TGTGCCAGCAGCTCACAGGGAATCGATAATTCACCCCTCCACTTT. Together with reference TRBV28 and TRBJ1-6, the CDR3 gives the full variable domain: DVKVTQSSRYLVKRTGEKVFLECVQDMDHENMFWYRQDPGLGLRLIYFSYDVKMKEKGDIPEGYSVSREKKERFSLILESASTNQTSMYLCASSSQGIDNSPLHFGNGTRLTVT.

The chain combines TRBV5-1 with TRBJ2-7; TRBD1 agrees at 7 bases. Germline CDR1 SGHRS, CDR2 YFSETQ. The CDR3 consists of 14 residues. V trimming: 3 bases; J trimming: 4 bases; junction bases outside the gene matches: 7. The CDR3 DNA sequence: TGCGCCAGCAGCTACAGAGGACAGGTTTACGAGCAGTACGTC. It is translated as CASSYRGQVYEQYV.

This sequence joins TRBV7-9 and TRBJ1-4; TRBD1 agrees at 9 bases. Germline CDR1 and CDR2: SEHNR and FQNEAQ (reference sequence). The length of the CDR3 is 14 residues. V trimming: 4 bases; J trimming: 6 bases; junction bases outside the gene matches: 3. CDR3 sequence: CASSSTGGYEKLFF. The CDR3 nucleotides are TGTGCCAGCAGCTCGACAGGGGGTTATGAAAAACTGTTTTTT.

The chain is built from TRBV12-5 and TRBJ2-1, with TRBD2 identical over 9 bases. Germline-derived CDR1 and CDR2 are LGHNT and FRNRAP. The CDR3 has 15 residues. The junction had 1 base not matched to a gene; V was cut back by 1 base and J by 3 bases. CDR3 DNA: TGTGCTAGTGGTTTGGGACTAGCGGACTACAATGAGCAGTTCTTC. As protein: CASGLGLADYNEQFF.

This clone was detected once. This rearrangement joins TRBV7-9 to TRBJ2-1; 12 bases match TRBD2. In germline, CDR1 is SEHNR, CDR2 FQNEAQ (reference sequence). Losses at the gene ends were 5 bases for V and 3 bases for J; bases not matched to a gene: 8. This CDR3 is 17 amino acids long. This chain's CDR3 is CASSEALGLAGYNEQFF. DNA for the CDR3: TGTGCCAGCAGCGAAGCTCTGGGACTAGCGGGCTACAATGAGCAGTTCTTC.

V usage is TRBV19 and J usage is TRBJ2-3; TRBD2 might be the D (5 bases). Trimming cost V 1 base and J 3 bases, with 11 bases left between them. The CDR3 sequence is 15 residues long. Germline V lookup: CDR1 LNHDA, CDR2 SQIVND (reference sequence). The CDR3 reads CASSIVGVETDTQYF. CDR3 DNA: TGTGCCAGTAGTATAGTGGGAGTAGAGACAGATACGCAGTATTTT.

The chain uses TRBV7-9 and TRBJ1-1, with TRBD1 identical over 7 bases. The V gene's germline CDR1 is SEHNR and CDR2 FQNEAQ (reference sequence). This CDR3 has 14 amino acids. V shed 8 bases, J shed 0 bases, and the junction held 6 bases outside the gene matches. The CDR3 is CASGPGQMNTEAFF. In nucleotides, the CDR3 is TGTGCCAGCGGACCGGGACAGATGAACACTGAAGCTTTCTTT.

The genes are TRBV6-1 and TRBJ2-5; 7 positions agree with TRBD1. From germline, CDR1 is MNHNS and CDR2 SASEGT. The V and J ends lost 0 bases and 4 bases, in that order; junction bases with no gene match: 5. This CDR3 spans 15 amino acids. The CDR3 region has the DNA TGTGCCAGCAGTGAAGCTGGTAGGACAGGAGAGACCCAGTACTTC. Translating it yields CASSEAGRTGETQYF.